The clone carrying this TCR beta chain was seen ten or more times. Antigen unknown. This sample is drawn from a study of T cells after posttransplantation cyclophosphamide. Study-wide results and caveats: TRB clonality was highly associated with recipient CMV seropositivity and reactivation.

Profiling relied on immunoSEQ multiplex PCR, and the TCRdb table lists in-frame clones only, not all of them. Altogether about 30,000 clones were found in the sample, and no singletons occur. Sequenced: PBMCs. The receptor's source is a woman aged 55-69 years in good health, CMV-negative, and a related stem cell transplant donor.

The CDR3 sequence: CASNIGGIAGDYEQYF. CDR3 nucleotides: TGTGCCAGCAACATCGGTGGAATAGCGGGGGACTACGAGCAGTACTTC. This chain links TRBV28 with TRBJ2-7; 9 bases are a match to TRBD2. This CDR3 is built from 16 residues. V shed 7 bases, J shed 3 bases, and the junction held 13 bases outside the gene matches. Per germline, CDR1 MDHEN and CDR2 SYDVKM.